What follows are 16 T cell receptor beta chains derived from one specimen sequenced in a study of spatial heterogeneity in lung cancer. Study-wide results and limits: It was found that expanded intratumoral alpha and beta TCR counts tracked tumor mutation counts.

From the 5' RACE reads, TCRdb called clonotypes with MiXCR, one entry per CDR3 protein. The repertoire includes around 20,000 distinct CDR3 sequences, approximately 5% of them detected once, and 10% to 13% sits in the top ten. These TCRs are of unknown antigen specificity. This sample's time point: sample taken at primary tumor resection. The input for sequencing was lung tumor tissue, taken at surgery. The receptors were sampled from a female donor with early-stage non-small cell lung cancer.

This clonotype was seen only a few times. This sequence joins TRBV5-1 and TRBJ2-7, with D perhaps TRBD2 (5 bases). Germline CDR1 is SGHRS and CDR2 is YFSETQ. Trimming left V 2 bases short and J 3 bases short, with 15 bases between. This CDR3 comprises 15 residues. The chain's CDR3 is CASSLWAAVGYEQYF. In nucleotides, the CDR3 is TGCGCCAGCAGCTTATGGGCAGCGGTCGGCTACGAGCAGTACTTC.

This clonotype has at least ten counts. V usage is TRBV5-4 and J usage is TRBJ1-2, with 8 bases that match TRBD1. This CDR3 comprises 13 residues. Germline loops: CDR1 SGHNT, CDR2 YYREEE (reference sequence). V shed 3 bases and J 2 bases; nucleotides not matched to a gene: 0. The CDR3 reads CASSWTGNYGYTF. The CDR3 nucleotides are TGTGCCAGCAGCTGGACAGGGAACTATGGCTACACCTTC. Drawing the rest from reference TRBV5-4 and TRBJ1-2, the complete variable domain is ETGVTQSPTHLIKTRGQQVTLRCSSQSGHNTVSWYQQALGQGPQFIFQYYREEENGRGNFPPRFSGLQFPNYSSELNVNALELDDSALYLCASSWTGNYGYTFGSGTRLTVV.

This clonotype was seen at least ten times. This chain joins TRBV24-1 and TRBJ1-5; no firm D call. Trimming cost V 3 bases and J 4 bases, with 3 bases left between them. CDR3 length: 12 residues. CDR1 is KGHDR and CDR2 is SFDVKD in the germline V gene. This chain's CDR3 is CATSDGNQPQHF. The CDR3 DNA is TGTGCCACCAGTGATGGGAATCAGCCCCAGCATTTT.

The rearrangement uses TRBV27 and TRBJ2-7; 7 nucleotides align to TRBD1. V shed 3 bases and J 4 bases; nucleotides not matched to a gene: 6. Germline values: CDR1 MNHEY, CDR2 SMNVEV (reference sequence). This CDR3 has 14 residues. The CDR3 nucleotides read TGTGCCAGCAGTTTCTTCGGGACAGAGTACGAGCAGTACTTC. Translating it yields CASSFFGTEYEQYF.

There are many counts of this clonotype. V and J are TRBV10-3 and TRBJ1-2, with D tentatively TRBD1 (5 bases). From germline, CDR1 is ENHRY and CDR2 SYGVKD. V was pared by 3 bases and J by 3 bases, with 14 bases between. There are 15 residues in the CDR3. CDR3 in DNA: TGTGCCATCAGTGACTCGAGGGGAGTTTACTATGGCTACACCTTC. It translates to CAISDSRGVYYGYTF.

This clonotype was observed many times. The chain has TRBV7-9 and TRBJ1-5; no firm D call. This CDR3 comprises 13 residues. Trimming removed 1 base at V and 5 bases at J, with 6 bases between. CDR1 and CDR2 from the germline V gene are SEHNR and FQNEAQ (reference sequence). The CDR3 here is CASSLERDQPQHF. The CDR3 DNA sequence: TGTGCCAGCAGCTTAGAACGTGATCAGCCCCAGCATTTT. The full variable domain, its missing parts supplied by reference TRBV7-9 and TRBJ1-5, is DTGVSQNPRHKITKRGQNVTFRCDPISEHNRLYWYRQTLGQGPEFLTYFQNEAQLEKSRLLSDRFSAERPKGSFSTLEIQRTEQGDSAMYLCASSLERDQPQHFGDGTRLSIL.

This clonotype is a singleton in its sample. The chain is built from TRBV6-1 and TRBJ2-1; 8 bases map to TRBD1. V lost 6 bases and J lost 0; bases outside the gene matches: 1. The germline CDR1 and CDR2 sequences are MNHNS and SASEGT. The length of the CDR3 is 14 residues. This CDR3 reads CASRTGGSYNEQFF. As DNA, the CDR3 is TGTGCCAGCAGAACAGGGGGCTCCTACAATGAGCAGTTCTTC.

This clonotype is judged medium-sized. The genes are TRBV4-1 and TRBJ1-1; no reliable D call. Trimming left V 0 bases short and J 7 bases short, with 9 bases between. Germline V CDR1 and CDR2: MGHRA, YSYEKL. The CDR3 consists of 13 residues. The CDR3 nucleotides read TGCGCCAGCAGCCAAGACCCGGAATATGAAGCTTTCTTT. This gives the protein CASSQDPEYEAFF.

Many counts were recorded for this clonotype. The V call is TRBV7-2, the J call TRBJ2-1; 12 positions agree with TRBD1. The CDR3 is 16 amino acids. Looked up from germline, CDR1 is SGHTA and CDR2 is FQGNSA. Germline trimming cut 5 bases from V and 8 bases from J; bases unmatched to any gene: 10. The CDR3 protein is CASSPDPGQGADEQFF. The DNA for the CDR3 is TGTGCCAGCAGCCCAGACCCGGGACAGGGGGCCGATGAGCAGTTCTTC.

V usage is TRBV14 and J usage is TRBJ2-3; unclear D gene. Deletions cut 4 bases from V and 9 bases from J, with 11 bases between. The CDR3 sequence is 12 residues long. Germline CDR1 SGHDN, CDR2 FVKESK. In DNA, the CDR3 is TGTGCCAGCAGCCCCTATGCGAAAACGCAGTATTTT. This codes for CASSPYAKTQYF.

This clonotype has more than one count but fewer than ten. The chain employs TRBV11-3 and TRBJ1-2, with D hard to call. The germline V and J ends were trimmed by 5 bases and 4 bases, with 8 bases remaining between them. This CDR3 region has 12 residues. CDR1 is SGHNT and CDR2 is YENEEA in the germline V gene. The CDR3 DNA follows: TGTGCCAGCAGCCGCGGCCCCTATGGCTACACCTTC. Protein product: CASSRGPYGYTF.

At least ten counts were recorded for this clonotype. The rearrangement uses TRBV29-1 and TRBJ2-3, with D perhaps TRBD1 or TRBD2 (5 bases each). The germline gives CDR1 SQVTM, CDR2 ANQGSEA. Trimming took 4 bases from V and 2 from J, leaving 10 bases between them. The CDR3 runs to 13 residues. The CDR3 sequence: CSVGGASTDTQYF. CDR3 coding DNA: TGCAGCGTTGGAGGGGCTTCCACAGATACGCAGTATTTT.

This clonotype rates as medium-sized. The chain has TRBV5-5 and TRBJ2-6; D not certain. V lost 7 bases and J lost 0, with 11 bases in between. Germline V CDR1 and CDR2: SGHKS, YYEKEE (reference sequence). The CDR3 sequence is 15 residues long. The CDR3 protein is CASGQLFSGANVLTF. CDR3 DNA: TGTGCCAGCGGGCAGCTCTTCTCTGGGGCCAACGTCCTGACTTTC.

In this sample, this clonotype turned up many times. CDR3 region: CASSPDWEETQYF. The CDR3 coding sequence is TGTGCCAGCAGCCCGGACTGGGAAGAGACCCAGTACTTC. The chain employs TRBV7-6 and TRBJ2-5, with D possibly TRBD2 on 5 matching bases. In germline, CDR1 is SGHVS, CDR2 FNYEAQ. CDR3 length equals 13 residues. Trimming removed 5 bases from V and 3 bases from J, with 10 bases in between. Full variable domain (missing parts from reference TRBV7-6 and TRBJ2-5): GAGVSQSPRYKVTKRGQDVALRCDPISGHVSLYWYRQALGQGPEFLTYFNYEAQQDKSGLPNDRFSAERPEGSISTLTIQRTEQRDSAMYRCASSPDWEETQYFGPGTRLLVL.

This clonotype has ten or more counts. CDR3 in DNA: TGTGCCAGCAGCTTAGTCACTAGCGGAAATGAGCAGTTCTTC. It translates to CASSLVTSGNEQFF. The V and J genes are TRBV7-2 and TRBJ2-1; 8 bases line up with TRBD2. The germline V gene has CDR1 SGHTA and CDR2 FQGNSA. The CDR3 covers 14 residues. J gave up 7 bases and V 1 base, and 3 bases lay outside the gene matches.

This clonotype was recorded many times. The chain carries TRBV27 and TRBJ1-2; tentatively, D is TRBD1 (5 bases). The CDR3 totals 14 residues. Germline CDR1 is MNHEY and CDR2 is SMNVEV (reference sequence). V was shortened by 8 bases and J by 10 bases, with 23 bases between the two germline ends. The CDR3 reads CASQRGREARDYTF. The DNA of the CDR3 is TGTGCCAGCCAAAGAGGCAGGGAGGCCCGGGACTACACCTTC.